Sequencing of this TCR beta chain was carried out in a study of cytomegalovirus exposure and HLA in healthy donors. Of note for this clone: The antigen is not known.

Findings and caveats of the study: In an earlier analysis, in approximately 630 donors, most V segments appeared productive either ~87% or ~30% of the time. In vitro work confirmed that a few CMV-associated chains recognize CMV antigens. Upon later analysis, HLA-associated TCR beta chains proved more clonally expanded than other, equally common chains. When presence/absence was analysed, sequencing depth was taken to be roughly uniform across donors.

The PCR had 60 Vbeta and 13 Jbeta primers. Produced via immunoSEQ multiplex PCR; TCRdb's table is partial and in-frame only. The data show 150,000 or so clones, roughly 80% seen once. V was pared by 3 bases and J by 2 bases, with 9 bases of the junction left unmatched. There are 16 residues in the CDR3. CDR1 is KGHSH and CDR2 is LQKENI in the germline V gene. The chain uses TRBV18 and TRBJ1-1; 7 nucleotides align to TRBD1. This receptor was obtained from a boy aged 2 to 9 in good health and CMV-seronegative. The specimen sequenced was PBMCs. The CDR3, as DNA: TGTGCCAGCTCACCTCTGGACAGGTCATCAAACACTGAAGCTTTCTTT. Its translation is CASSPLDRSSNTEAFF. Drawing the rest from reference TRBV18 and TRBJ1-1, the complete variable domain is NAGVMQNPRHLVRRRGQEARLRCSPMKGHSHVYWYRQLPEEGLKFMVYLQKENIIDESGMPKERFSAEFPKEGPSILRIQQVVRGDSAAYFCASSPLDRSSNTEAFFGQGTRLTVV.